These 18 T cell receptor beta chains share one sample of origin, sequenced in a study of identical twins. TCRdb reanalysed the 5' RACE reads using MiXCR and keeps one entry per CDR3 protein. The sample has 1,800,000 or so distinct CDR3 sequences; roughly 35% are singletons. Sequencing was done on a sample of cord blood. The origin of the receptors is a newborn girl in good health.

There are many counts of this clonotype. This chain joins TRBV28 and TRBJ1-2; D ambiguous. Trimming shortened V by 11 bases and J by 2 bases, and 12 bases separated the two germline ends. The CDR3 runs to 12 residues. Germline V CDR1 and CDR2: MDHEN, SYDVKM. The CDR3 loop is CASQAWNYGYTF. DNA for the CDR3: TGTGCCTCCCAAGCTTGGAACTATGGCTACACCTTC.

On this clonotype itself: It may be a read error: a sequence one base away is much more abundant. The chain uses TRBV10-3 and TRBJ2-3; D tentatively reads TRBD1 or TRBD2 (5 bases each). There are 15 residues in the CDR3. CDR1 is ENHRY, CDR2 SYGVKD, per germline. CDR3 DNA sequence: TGTGTCATCAGTGAGTACAGGACTAGCACAGATACGCAGTATTTT. This gives the protein CVISEYRTSTDTQYF.

This clonotype was detected a few times. The genes are TRBV11-2 and TRBJ2-5, with D hard to call. The J call may not be correct, given that the DNA end is closer to TRBJ2-7. The CDR3 consists of 12 residues. Germline V gene lookup returns CDR1 SGHAT and CDR2 FQNNGV. The CDR3 loop is CASSPIRDEQYF. The CDR3 bases are TGTGCCAGCAGCCCAATTCGGGACGAGCAGTACTTC.

This clonotype was seen more than once but under ten times. The rearrangement links TRBV12-3 or TRBV12-4 to TRBJ2-1; D is undetermined. The CDR3 is made up of 13 amino acids. The V end lost 6 bases, the J end lost 2 bases, and 8 bases lay between the germline ends. The CDR3 DNA reads TGTGCCAGCAGCCGCTTCCCCTACAATGAGCAGTTCTTC. It encodes CASSRFPYNEQFF.

The V gene is TRBV9, the J gene TRBJ2-1; D is perhaps TRBD1 (6 bases). The germline V gene has CDR1 SGDLS and CDR2 YYNGEE. The ends were cut back, 3 bases at V and 5 bases at J, with 12 bases in the middle. This CDR3 contains 14 residues. In nucleotides, the CDR3 is TGTGCCAGCAGCGACAGGGCAGGGAACAATGAGCAGTTCTTC. Translating it yields CASSDRAGNNEQFF.

The table lists this clonotype with a few counts. This chain uses TRBV28 with TRBJ1-5; D might be TRBD1 (6 bases). The V and J ends lost 10 bases and 2 bases respectively, with 9 bases between them. CDR1 is MDHEN, CDR2 SYDVKM, per germline. The CDR3 is made up of 12 amino acids. As DNA, the CDR3 is TGTGCCACCTACAGGGGCAATCAGCCCCAGCATTTT. Translating gives CATYRGNQPQHF.

In the case of this clonotype: This is likely a read error, given that the CDR3 carries no conserved phenylalanine or tryptophan at its end. The gene calls are TRBV3-1 and TRBJ2-1; 9 bases match TRBD2. CDR3 size: 14 residues. Germline V lookup: CDR1 LGHDT, CDR2 YNNKEL (reference sequence). J was trimmed by 10 bases and V by 0 bases; bases with no gene match: 4. The CDR3 coding sequence is TGTGCCAGCAGCCAAGATTCCGGACTAGCGGAGCAGTTCTTA. Translation gives CASSQDSGLAEQFL.

Only a few counts were recorded for this clonotype. The chain is built from TRBV7-2 and TRBJ2-3; possible D gene TRBD2, 5 bases. This CDR3 has 18 amino acids. The germline V gene encodes CDR1 SGHTA and CDR2 FQGNSA. The germline V and J ends were trimmed by 2 bases and 0 bases, with 18 bases remaining between them. The CDR3 loop is CASSLSRGLPASTDTQYF. CDR3 bases: TGTGCCAGCAGCTTATCTCGCGGGCTACCTGCTAGCACAGATACGCAGTATTTT.

The chain employs TRBV4-2 and TRBJ1-5, with no clear D. Germline V gives CDR1 LGHNA, CDR2 YNFKEQ. V was shortened by 4 bases and J by 0 bases, with 10 bases between the two germline ends. The length of the CDR3 is 15 residues. The CDR3 reads CASSLNSNSNQPQHF. In nucleotides, the CDR3 is TGTGCCAGCAGCCTAAACAGTAATAGCAATCAGCCCCAGCATTTT.

The chain has TRBV2 and TRBJ1-6; the D gene is possibly TRBD1 (6 bases). The CDR3 covers 14 residues. Germline CDR1 is SNHLY and CDR2 is FYNNEI. With 4 bases removed from V and 10 bases from J, the gap between germline ends came to 14 bases. Here the CDR3 DNA reads TGTGCCAGCAGTGGGGGGGGCATCCAATCACCCCTCCACTTT. Translated, it gives CASSGGGIQSPLHF.

The CDR3 sequence: CASSSNRGQRWEQFF. Written as DNA, the CDR3 is TGTGCCAGCAGCAGCAACAGGGGGCAGCGGTGGGAGCAGTTCTTC. The chain links TRBV7-6 to TRBJ2-1, with 9 nucleotides matching TRBD1. V dropped 5 bases and J dropped 10; count of bases not matched to a gene: 12. Germline loops: CDR1 SGHVS, CDR2 FNYEAQ. CDR3 length: 15 residues.

This clonotype occurred a few times. The V call is TRBV20-1, the J call TRBJ2-2; 7 bases match TRBD1. Per the germline V gene, CDR1 is DFQATT and CDR2 is SNEGSKA (reference sequence). The CDR3 length is 15 residues. The ends lost 1 base at V and 5 bases at J; junction bases unmatched: 7. CDR3: CSARVQGLGTGELFF. In DNA form, the CDR3 reads TGCAGTGCTAGAGTACAGGGGTTAGGGACCGGGGAGCTGTTTTTT.

The chain recombines TRBV13 with TRBJ2-3; 8 bases are shared with TRBD2. The CDR3 covers 19 residues. The V gene end was trimmed by 2 bases and the J gene end by 4 bases; junction bases not matched to a gene: 17. Per the germline V gene, CDR1 is PRHDT and CDR2 is FYEKMQ (reference sequence). The CDR3 spells CASSLSRSSGGLVADTQYF. The CDR3 DNA reads TGTGCCAGCAGCTTATCTCGCTCGAGCGGGGGTCTTGTGGCAGATACGCAGTATTTT.

The chain carries TRBV27 and TRBJ1-5; TRBD1 is a possible D gene (6 bases). Per germline, CDR1 MNHEY and CDR2 SMNVEV (reference sequence). V lost 5 bases, J lost 2 bases, and 13 bases lay in between. The CDR3 consists of 15 residues. The CDR3 DNA sequence: TGTGCCAGCAGTGATGGACAGTCTGGCAATCAGCCCCAGCATTTT. It encodes CASSDGQSGNQPQHF.

The chain couples TRBV4-1 to TRBJ1-6; no clear D. The V gene lost 1 base and the J gene lost 10 bases, with 11 bases spanning the gap. This CDR3 is 14 amino acids long. CDR1 and CDR2 (germline): MGHRA, YSYEKL. Here the CDR3 reads CASSQVESGSPLHF. The CDR3 DNA reads TGCGCCAGCAGCCAAGTTGAGTCTGGGTCACCCCTCCACTTT.

This clonotype was counted between two and nine times. The genes are TRBV6-5 and TRBJ1-1; 9 nucleotides agree with TRBD1. With V trimmed by 2 bases and J by 5 bases, 3 bases remained unmatched. Germline-derived CDR1 and CDR2 are MNHEY and SVGAGI. This CDR3 is 14 amino acids long. The chain's CDR3 is CASSYTGTGTEAFF. In DNA, the CDR3 is TGTGCCAGCAGTTACACCGGGACAGGGACTGAAGCTTTCTTT.

This clonotype was counted only a few times. V usage is TRBV7-6 and J usage is TRBJ1-4, with D unclear. Trimming removed 1 base from V and 8 bases from J, with 11 bases in between. Per the germline V gene, CDR1 is SGHVS and CDR2 is FNYEAQ. The CDR3 runs to 14 residues. The CDR3 nucleotides read TGTGCCAGCAGCTTAGGAACAGCGGGGGAAAAACTGTTTTTT. This gives the protein CASSLGTAGEKLFF.

This clonotype has a single count. J is TRBJ2-1 and V is TRBV12-3 or TRBV12-4, with D tentatively TRBD1 or TRBD2 (6 bases each). The ends were cut back, 1 base at V and 12 bases at J, with 16 bases in the middle. CDR3 size: 14 residues. The CDR3 DNA is TGTGCCAGCAGTTTAGAGGGGGGCGGGGATGGGCAGTTCTTC. It specifies CASSLEGGGDGQFF.